The clone carrying this T cell receptor (beta chain) was counted between two and nine times. The Seattle patients, enrolled during active infection, were followed longitudinally. This sample is part of a study of blood T cell repertoires in COVID-19. In the study overall: Whether acute or convalescent, the COVID-19 samples came from the United States, Italy and Spain.

V was shortened by 3 bases and J by 6 bases, with 9 bases between the two germline ends. Germline CDR1 is LNHDA and CDR2 is SQIVND (reference sequence). The CDR3 spans 13 residues. Per the original methods: How many nucleated cells were present was estimated from reference gene primer amplification. The assay was immunoSEQ multiplex PCR, and TCRdb's table has in-frame clones only and misses some. The V and J calls and the clone size are those of that table, but D and trimming were determined from the DNA. The table lists about 170,000 clones, 85% to 90% of them singletons. This TCR was sampled from a woman older than 75 with COVID-19, enrolled during active disease. V is TRBV19 and J is TRBJ1-5; D is unresolved. Input material: peripheral blood. The CDR3 bases are TGTGCCAGTAGTATTGGGCAGTCTCAGCCCCAGCATTTT. This sequence encodes CASSIGQSQPQHF.